Each of the 19 T cell receptor beta chains below was sequenced from the same sample in a study of cytomegalovirus exposure and HLA in healthy donors. The PCR was carried out with 60 Vbeta primers and 13 Jbeta primers. The method was immunoSEQ multiplex PCR; TCRdb's version includes in-frame clones alone and lacks a portion of them. The repertoire holds 78,000 or so clones, with approximately 84% as singletons. The sequencing input was PBMCs. These receptors were taken from a woman between 45 and 60 years old in good health and CMV-seronegative.

This chain connects TRBV4-1 to TRBJ2-1; 13 bases agree with TRBD2. The trim removed 0 bases at V and 5 bases at J, leaving 7 bases unmatched. CDR1 is MGHRA, CDR2 YSYEKL, per germline. The CDR3 covers 18 residues. DNA for the CDR3: TGCGCCAGCAGCCAAGAGGGCCCGGGACTAGCGGGGAACAATGAGCAGTTCTTC. Translation: CASSQEGPGLAGNNEQFF.

The table lists this clone with a few counts. The chain carries TRBV2 and TRBJ2-3; 7 bases are a match to TRBD1. The CDR3 sequence is 14 residues long. With 6 bases clipped from V and 1 base from J, the junction kept 4 bases outside the gene matches. CDR1 is SNHLY, CDR2 FYNNEI, per germline. CDR3 sequence: CASRQQGRTDTQYF. For the CDR3, the DNA is TGTGCCAGCAGACAACAGGGGCGCACAGATACGCAGTATTTT.

Here the CDR3 reads CASRWTGGFSPLHF. CDR3 nucleotide sequence: TGTGCCAGTAGGTGGACAGGGGGCTTCTCACCCCTCCACTTT. This chain connects TRBV19 to TRBJ1-6; 11 bases match TRBD1. Germline V lookup: CDR1 LNHDA, CDR2 SQIVND (reference sequence). Trimming cost V 6 bases and J 10 bases; bases outside gene matches: 5. CDR3 length equals 14 residues.

The chain joins TRBV5-1 to TRBJ1-2; possibly TRBD1 for D (5 bases). The V gene lost 0 bases and the J gene lost 8 bases, with 20 bases spanning the gap. The CDR3 totals 16 residues. Looked up from germline, CDR1 is SGHRS and CDR2 is YFSETQ. Written as DNA, the CDR3 is TGCGCCAGCAGCTTGGATTCGGCAGGGATAGTGAGAGGCTACACCTTC. Residues: CASSLDSAGIVRGYTF.

The chain uses TRBV4-2 and TRBJ2-3, with 8 bases fitting TRBD2. This CDR3 is built from 16 residues. V lost 0 bases, J lost 6 bases, and 8 bases stayed unmatched. Looked up from germline, CDR1 is LGHNA and CDR2 is YNFKEQ. The CDR3: CASSQELLADGDTQYF. The CDR3 nucleotides read TGTGCCAGCAGCCAAGAGCTACTAGCGGATGGGGATACGCAGTATTTT.

The chain combines TRBV28 with TRBJ1-2; D may be TRBD1 (5 bases). Germline CDR1 MDHEN, CDR2 SYDVKM. Trimming removed 6 bases at V and 4 bases at J, with 15 bases between. CDR3 length: 14 amino acids. CDR3 nucleotide sequence: TGTGCCAGCAGCACCCCTGGGGGGGTCTATGGCTACACCTTC. As protein: CASSTPGGVYGYTF.

The genes are TRBV7-9 and TRBJ1-1; 7 bases fit TRBD1. In germline, CDR1 is SEHNR, CDR2 FQNEAQ (reference sequence). This CDR3 spans 16 amino acids. Trimming took 2 bases from V and 3 from J; bases not matched to a gene: 9. The CDR3 here is CASSLLGDRVDTEAFF. DNA for the CDR3: TGTGCCAGCAGCTTATTGGGTGACAGGGTGGACACTGAAGCTTTCTTT. Full variable domain (remainder filled in from reference TRBV7-9 and TRBJ1-1): DTGVSQNPRHKITKRGQNVTFRCDPISEHNRLYWYRQTLGQGPEFLTYFQNEAQLEKSRLLSDRFSAERPKGSFSTLEIQRTEQGDSAMYLCASSLLGDRVDTEAFFGQGTRLTVV.

The CDR3: CASNMGGKAFF. In DNA form, the CDR3 reads TGTGCCAGCAACATGGGGGGGAAGGCTTTCTTT. V usage is TRBV6-1 and J usage is TRBJ1-1, with D possibly TRBD1 on 5 matching bases. Germline V CDR1 and CDR2: MNHNS, SASEGT. The germline V and J ends were trimmed by 7 bases and 11 bases, with 14 bases remaining between them. This CDR3 is built from 11 residues.

This chain links TRBV28 with TRBJ1-3; 8 bases align to TRBD1. Germline V gene lookup returns CDR1 MDHEN and CDR2 SYDVKM. This CDR3 is built from 16 residues. The V segment lost 3 bases and the J segment 0 bases; nucleotides outside the gene matches: 4. The CDR3 reads CASSFRDRGSGNTIYF. The CDR3 region has the DNA TGTGCCAGCAGTTTTCGTGACAGGGGCTCTGGAAACACCATATATTTT.

The rearrangement uses TRBV7-8 and TRBJ1-1; TRBD1 is a possible D gene (5 bases). The CDR3 is made up of 15 amino acids. Trimming stripped 5 bases from V and 0 bases from J, with 13 bases between. Germline CDR1 SGHVS, CDR2 FQNEAQ. The CDR3 DNA sequence: TGTGCCAGCAGCCCTCAGACAGCGATGAACACTGAAGCTTTCTTT. This sequence encodes CASSPQTAMNTEAFF.

This rearrangement joins TRBV6-5 to TRBJ2-7, with 10 positions matching TRBD1. V lost 2 bases, J lost 10 bases, and 5 bases stayed unmatched. Germline V CDR1 and CDR2: MNHEY, SVGAGI. The CDR3 covers 13 residues. CDR3 nucleotides: TGTGCCAGCAGTTACCCCGGGACAGGGGCTCAGTACTTC. Its translation: CASSYPGTGAQYF.

The chain's CDR3 is CASSLWAGGTDTQYF. The DNA of the CDR3 is TGTGCCAGCAGTCTATGGGCGGGGGGGACAGATACGCAGTATTTT. V usage is TRBV27 and J usage is TRBJ2-3; the match to TRBD2 covers 9 bases. This CDR3 region has 15 residues. Losses at the gene ends were 5 bases for V and 3 bases for J; bases not matched to a gene: 6. Germline V lookup: CDR1 MNHEY, CDR2 SMNVEV (reference sequence).

This chain links TRBV6-1 with TRBJ2-1; weak D call: TRBD2 (6 bases). The V end lost 10 bases, the J end lost 7 bases, and 17 bases lay between the germline ends. The germline CDR1 and CDR2 sequences are MNHNS and SASEGT. The CDR3 sequence is 13 residues long. The chain's CDR3 is CANGGPRANEQFF. As DNA, the CDR3 is TGTGCCAACGGGGGACCCCGGGCAAATGAGCAGTTCTTC.

The chain uses TRBV19 and TRBJ1-1, with 9 bases matching TRBD1. V was pared by 6 bases and J by 5 bases, with 10 bases of the junction left unmatched. This CDR3 has 15 amino acids. Germline loops: CDR1 LNHDA, CDR2 SQIVND (reference sequence). The CDR3 protein is CASRRQGVRGTEAFF. The CDR3 nucleotides are TGTGCCAGTAGACGACAGGGGGTAAGGGGGACTGAAGCTTTCTTT.

The chain uses TRBV4-2 and TRBJ2-2, with 8 positions matching TRBD1. The CDR3 is 19 amino acids. Germline lookup yields CDR1 LGHNA and CDR2 YNFKEQ. Trimming removed 2 bases from V and 3 bases from J; junction bases left unmatched: 14. CDR3: CASSQIITRDRRYTGELFF. The CDR3 coding sequence is TGTGCCAGCAGCCAAATAATTACCCGGGACAGGCGCTACACCGGGGAGCTGTTTTTT.

In the case of this clone: The sample holds other DNA sequences that translate to the same CDR3. The chain is built from TRBV13 and TRBJ2-2, with D possibly TRBD1 on 6 matching bases. The CDR3 is 16 residues long. The V end lost 1 base, the J end lost 1 base, and 10 bases lay between the germline ends. Germline-derived CDR1 and CDR2 are PRHDT and FYEKMQ (reference sequence). The CDR3 is CASSLVWTENTGELFF. The CDR3 DNA sequence: TGTGCCAGCAGCTTAGTGTGGACAGAGAACACCGGGGAGCTGTTTTTT.

Details on this clone: Other DNA variants within this sample encode the same CDR3. V usage is TRBV5-1 and J usage is TRBJ2-3, with 10 bases matching TRBD1. V gave up 4 bases and J gave up 1 base; unmatched junction bases: 3. The CDR3 sequence is 15 residues long. Germline loops: CDR1 SGHRS, CDR2 YFSETQ. The CDR3 region has the DNA TGCGCCAGCAGCCCTGGGACAGGGGGCACAGATACGCAGTATTTT. As protein: CASSPGTGGTDTQYF.

This rearrangement joins TRBV30 to TRBJ1-1; tentative D call: TRBD1 (5 bases). CDR3 length equals 12 residues. V lost 4 bases and J 4 bases, leaving 10 bases between the germline ends. The germline gives CDR1 GTSNPN, CDR2 SVGIG (reference sequence). The CDR3 loop reads CAWMQGGTEAFF. As DNA, the CDR3 is TGTGCCTGGATGCAGGGCGGCACTGAAGCTTTCTTT. Filled out from reference TRBV30 and TRBJ1-1, the complete variable domain reads SQTIHQWPATLVQPVGSPLSLECTVEGTSNPNLYWYRQAAGRGLQLLFYSVGIGQISSEVPQNLSASRPQDRQFILSSKKLLLSDSGFYLCAWMQGGTEAFFGQGTRLTVV.

V usage is TRBV28 and J usage is TRBJ2-4; no definite D call. CDR3 length: 12 amino acids. Deletions cut 7 bases from V and 3 bases from J, with 7 bases between. The germline V gene has CDR1 MDHEN and CDR2 SYDVKM. CDR3 DNA sequence: TGTGCCAGCAAGGAGAACAAAAACATTCAGTACTTC. It is translated as CASKENKNIQYF.